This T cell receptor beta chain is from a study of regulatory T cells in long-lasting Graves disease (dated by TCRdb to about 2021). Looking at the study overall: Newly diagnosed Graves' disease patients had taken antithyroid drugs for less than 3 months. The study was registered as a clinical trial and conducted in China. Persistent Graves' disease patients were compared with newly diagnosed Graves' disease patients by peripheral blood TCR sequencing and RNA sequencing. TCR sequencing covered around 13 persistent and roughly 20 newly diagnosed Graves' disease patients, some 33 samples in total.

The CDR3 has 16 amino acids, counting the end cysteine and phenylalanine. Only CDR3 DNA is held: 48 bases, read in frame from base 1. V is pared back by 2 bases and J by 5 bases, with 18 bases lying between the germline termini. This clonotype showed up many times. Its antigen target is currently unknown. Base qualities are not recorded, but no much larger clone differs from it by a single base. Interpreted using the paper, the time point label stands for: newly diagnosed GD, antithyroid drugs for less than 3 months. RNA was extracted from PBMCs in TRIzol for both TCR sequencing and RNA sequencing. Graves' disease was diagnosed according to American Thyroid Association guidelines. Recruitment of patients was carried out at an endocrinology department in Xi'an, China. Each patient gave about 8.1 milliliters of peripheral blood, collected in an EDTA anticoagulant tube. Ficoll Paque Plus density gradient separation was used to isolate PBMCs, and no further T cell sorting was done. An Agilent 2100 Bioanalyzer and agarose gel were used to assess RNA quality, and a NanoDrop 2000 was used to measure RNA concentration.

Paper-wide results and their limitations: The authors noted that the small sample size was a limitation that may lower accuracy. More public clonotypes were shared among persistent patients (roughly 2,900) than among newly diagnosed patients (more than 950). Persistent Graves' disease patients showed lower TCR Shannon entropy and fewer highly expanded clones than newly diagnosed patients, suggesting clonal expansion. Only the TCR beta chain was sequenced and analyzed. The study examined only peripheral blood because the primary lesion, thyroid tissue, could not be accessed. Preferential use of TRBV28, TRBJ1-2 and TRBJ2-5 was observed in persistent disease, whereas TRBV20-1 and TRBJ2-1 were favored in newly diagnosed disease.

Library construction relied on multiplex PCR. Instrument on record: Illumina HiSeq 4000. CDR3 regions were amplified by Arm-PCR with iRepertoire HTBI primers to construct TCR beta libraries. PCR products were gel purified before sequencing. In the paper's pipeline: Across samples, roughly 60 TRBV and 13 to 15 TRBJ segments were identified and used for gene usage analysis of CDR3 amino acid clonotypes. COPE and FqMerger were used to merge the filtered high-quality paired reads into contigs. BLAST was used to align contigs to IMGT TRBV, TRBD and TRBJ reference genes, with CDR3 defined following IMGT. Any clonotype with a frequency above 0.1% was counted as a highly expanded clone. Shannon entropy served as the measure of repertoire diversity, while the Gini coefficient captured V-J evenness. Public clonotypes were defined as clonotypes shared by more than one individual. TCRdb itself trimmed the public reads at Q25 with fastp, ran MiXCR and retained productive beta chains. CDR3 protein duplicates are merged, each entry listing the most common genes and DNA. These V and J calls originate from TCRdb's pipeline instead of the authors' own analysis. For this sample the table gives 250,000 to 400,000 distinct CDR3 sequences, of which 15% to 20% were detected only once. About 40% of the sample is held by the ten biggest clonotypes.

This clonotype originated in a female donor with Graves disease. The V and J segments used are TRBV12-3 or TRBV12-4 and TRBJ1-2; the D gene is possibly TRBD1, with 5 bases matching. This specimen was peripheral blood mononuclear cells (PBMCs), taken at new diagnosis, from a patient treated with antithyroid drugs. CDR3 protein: CASSLTRREEWYGYTF. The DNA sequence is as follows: TGTGCCAGCAGTTTAACGCGCAGGGAAGAGTGGTATGGCTACACCTTC.